Below, 18 T cell receptor beta chains from the same sample are listed, as sequenced in a study of cytomegalovirus exposure and HLA in healthy donors listed by TCRdb under 2017. Library generation was performed with the immunoSEQ multiplex PCR assay. A mixture of 60 forward primers for TCR Vbeta segments and 13 reverse primers for TCR Jbeta segments was used in the multiplex PCR. TCRdb limited this immuneACCESS table to in-frame rearrangements with V and J called. A share of clones is missing; checked studies link under half to unresolved V genes, and the rest is unexplained. The sample table shows about 160,000 clones, and about 76% are seen once. Jointly, the top ten make up 3% to 4% of the sample. What was sequenced was PBMCs. The receptors were sampled from a human donor in good health.

The sample holds a few counts of this clone. The chain carries TRBV7-9 and TRBJ1-2; D gene unclear. This CDR3 has 16 amino acids. V lost 5 bases and J lost 3, with 19 bases in between. Germline values: CDR1 SEHNR, CDR2 FQNEAQ (reference sequence). CDR3 sequence reads: CASSGRREGRDYGYTF. The CDR3 nucleotides are TGTGCCAGCAGCGGGCGTCGTGAGGGAAGGGACTATGGCTACACCTTC.

This clone was seen a handful of times. The genes are TRBV7-9 and TRBJ2-6, with 9 bases matching TRBD1. This CDR3 has 18 residues. Germline V gene lookup returns CDR1 SEHNR and CDR2 FQNEAQ (reference sequence). Trimming cost V 5 bases and J 3 bases; bases outside gene matches: 11. The CDR3 loop reads CASSAGQGGLIGANVLTF. CDR3 nucleotide sequence: TGTGCCAGCAGCGCGGGACAGGGAGGTCTCATTGGGGCCAACGTCCTGACTTTC.

The rearrangement uses TRBV5-1 and TRBJ2-2; 9 positions match TRBD2. The ends lost 5 bases at V and 6 bases at J; junction bases unmatched: 11. Germline assignment: CDR1 SGHRS and CDR2 YFSETQ. The CDR3 extends over 16 amino acids. CDR3 region: CASSFNSGRVPGELFF. In DNA, the CDR3 is TGCGCCAGCAGTTTCAATAGCGGGAGAGTGCCCGGGGAGCTGTTTTTT.

V is TRBV19 and J is TRBJ1-1; 8 bases fit TRBD1. CDR3 length: 13 amino acids. CDR1 and CDR2 from the germline V gene are LNHDA and SQIVND (reference sequence). The J segment lost 4 bases and the V segment lost 6 bases, leaving 4 bases of the junction unmatched. DNA for the CDR3: TGTGCCAGTAGCATGACAGGGGCCACTGAAGCTTTCTTT. It yields the protein CASSMTGATEAFF.

The V gene is TRBV2, the J gene TRBJ1-3; D possibly corresponds to TRBD1 (6 bases). The CDR3 is made up of 16 amino acids. Germline V CDR1 and CDR2: SNHLY, FYNNEI. The V end lost 8 bases, the J end lost 4 bases, and 21 bases lay between the germline ends. As DNA, the CDR3 is TGTGCCAGCGGTCGGGGGGCTCAAAGATCGGGAAACACCATATATTTT. Its translation: CASGRGAQRSGNTIYF.

This rearrangement joins TRBV2 to TRBJ1-5, with D possibly being TRBD1 (5 bases). Germline V gives CDR1 SNHLY, CDR2 FYNNEI. Trimming took 3 bases from V and 6 from J, leaving 12 bases between them. The CDR3 covers 14 residues. The CDR3 DNA sequence: TGTGCCAGCAGTGACTCAACCCAGGGTCAGCCCCAGCATTTT. Its translation is CASSDSTQGQPQHF.

This rearrangement joins TRBV18 to TRBJ1-5; D is uncertain. V was clipped by 3 bases and J by 3 bases, with 9 bases between them. The CDR3 totals 14 residues. Germline-derived CDR1 and CDR2 are KGHSH and LQKENI. The CDR3 is CASSPGLHNQPQHF. In DNA, the CDR3 is TGTGCCAGCTCACCTGGACTTCACAATCAGCCCCAGCATTTT.

This clone has a handful of counts. The chain uses TRBV6-1 and TRBJ1-1; a weak D match, TRBD1 (6 bases). Germline V gene lookup returns CDR1 MNHNS and CDR2 SASEGT. The CDR3 consists of 14 residues. Trimming removed 4 bases from V and 11 bases from J, with 20 bases in between. CDR3 amino acids: CASSGLIDRSEAFF. The CDR3 region has the DNA TGTGCCAGCAGTGGTCTGATCGACAGGTCGGAGGCTTTCTTT.

V is TRBV11-2 and J is TRBJ2-5; 9 bases match TRBD2. The ends lost 5 bases at V and 5 bases at J; junction bases unmatched: 9. Per germline, CDR1 SGHAT and CDR2 FQNNGV. The CDR3 totals 15 residues. The CDR3 here is CASSLATSGRETQYF. CDR3 nucleotides: TGTGCCAGCAGCCTTGCGACTAGCGGACGGGAGACCCAGTACTTC.

This clone was observed once. The junction shows a germline mismatch at one end, possibly a read error. This chain links TRBV25-1 with TRBJ1-2; D is perhaps TRBD1 (5 bases). This CDR3 region has 12 residues. Germline loops: CDR1 MGHDK, CDR2 SYGVNS. The CDR3 bases are TGTGCCAGCACCTCGGGCATTTGGGGCTACCCCTTC. Translation gives CASTSGIWGYPF.

V usage is TRBV6-1 and J usage is TRBJ2-5; TRBD2 matches 9 bases. J lost 5 bases, V lost 2 bases, and 6 bases had no gene match. Germline assignment: CDR1 MNHNS and CDR2 SASEGT. This CDR3 contains 15 residues. CDR3 region: CASSEREAGGETQYF. The CDR3 DNA reads TGTGCCAGCAGTGAAAGGGAAGCGGGAGGTGAGACCCAGTACTTC.

V and J are TRBV7-8 and TRBJ2-7; 7 bases line up with TRBD1. V lost 6 bases and J lost 3; bases outside the gene matches: 5. CDR3 length equals 13 residues. Looked up from germline, CDR1 is SGHVS and CDR2 is FQNEAQ. In DNA form, the CDR3 reads TGTGCCAGCAGGAGACAGGGAAGCTACGAGCAGTACTTC. Translating it yields CASRRQGSYEQYF.

The chain carries TRBV7-9 and TRBJ1-5; D may be TRBD1 (6 bases). The V end was cut by 1 base, the J end by 7 bases, with 8 bases between. Germline loops: CDR1 SEHNR, CDR2 FQNEAQ (reference sequence). This CDR3 spans 13 amino acids. The CDR3 sequence is CASSLGGTQPQHF. In nucleotides, the CDR3 is TGTGCCAGCAGCTTAGGGGGGACACAGCCCCAGCATTTT.

The V call is TRBV10-2, the J call TRBJ2-2, with 8 bases aligning to TRBD2. CDR1 and CDR2 (germline): WSHSY, SAAADI. Trimming at V came to 8 bases and at J to 8 bases, leaving 10 bases not matched to a gene. This CDR3 contains 14 residues. The CDR3 coding sequence is TGCGCCAGCGGTAACGGGACTAGGGGTGGGGAGCTGTTTTTT. Encoded protein: CASGNGTRGGELFF.

This clone was detected once. J is TRBJ1-2 and V is TRBV30; D possibly corresponds to TRBD1 (5 bases). The CDR3 runs to 12 residues. Germline loops: CDR1 GTSNPN, CDR2 SVGIG (reference sequence). Trimming took off 0 bases at V and 8 bases at J, with 10 bases between the two ends. In DNA form, the CDR3 reads TGTGCCTGGAGTGTAAGGGGTTGGGGCTACACCTTC. Translating gives CAWSVRGWGYTF.

The chain combines TRBV27 with TRBJ2-1, with D maybe TRBD2 (6 bases). Trimming left V 3 bases short and J 6 bases short, with 18 bases between. CDR3 size: 16 residues. Germline V gene lookup returns CDR1 MNHEY and CDR2 SMNVEV (reference sequence). The CDR3 sequence: CASSFWAGNGINEQFF. The CDR3 DNA is TGTGCCAGCAGTTTTTGGGCGGGAAACGGGATCAATGAGCAGTTCTTC.

The rearrangement uses TRBV28 and TRBJ1-1, with a tentative D call TRBD1 (6 bases). V lost 9 bases and J lost 1, with 12 bases in between. The CDR3 runs 13 residues. The germline V gene has CDR1 MDHEN and CDR2 SYDVKM. The CDR3 loop is CASQGLRNTEAFF. CDR3 nucleotides: TGTGCCAGTCAGGGGCTAAGGAACACTGAAGCTTTCTTT.

This chain connects TRBV7-2 to TRBJ2-6; D is unresolved. V lost 3 bases and J 2 bases, leaving 8 bases between the germline ends. The CDR3 has 15 residues. Germline V gives CDR1 SGHTA, CDR2 FQGNSA. The CDR3 DNA reads TGTGCCAGCAGCTTTAACCGGGCTGGGGCCAACGTCCTGACTTTC. This translates into CASSFNRAGANVLTF.